This T cell receptor beta chain was recorded in a study of sequential checkpoint blockade in melanoma. TCRdb's table, derived via immunoSEQ multiplex PCR, lists solely in-frame clones and lacks some. The table shows 15,000 to 20,000 clones, with 80% occurring only once. The treatment is: randomized to nivolumab then ipilimumab (arm A) or the reverse (arm B). Patients had received no earlier DNA-damaging chemotherapy. Sorted cells were live CD3+CD8+, lacking CD19 and CD56, from PBMCs. Germline V gene data show CDR1 as MNHEY and CDR2 as SVGAGI. With V trimmed by 6 bases and J by 6 bases, 7 bases remained unmatched. CDR3 length equals 14 residues.

This chain connects TRBV6-5 to TRBJ1-3, with TRBD1 identical over 8 bases. The sample was CD8+ T cells sorted from blood (inferred from file names), taken from a patient given nivolumab and ipilimumab in sequence. The receptor's source is a human donor with melanoma. In nucleotides, the CDR3 is TGTGCCAGCAGGGGGGAGGACAGGGTAAACACCATATATTTT. It translates to CASRGEDRVNTIYF.